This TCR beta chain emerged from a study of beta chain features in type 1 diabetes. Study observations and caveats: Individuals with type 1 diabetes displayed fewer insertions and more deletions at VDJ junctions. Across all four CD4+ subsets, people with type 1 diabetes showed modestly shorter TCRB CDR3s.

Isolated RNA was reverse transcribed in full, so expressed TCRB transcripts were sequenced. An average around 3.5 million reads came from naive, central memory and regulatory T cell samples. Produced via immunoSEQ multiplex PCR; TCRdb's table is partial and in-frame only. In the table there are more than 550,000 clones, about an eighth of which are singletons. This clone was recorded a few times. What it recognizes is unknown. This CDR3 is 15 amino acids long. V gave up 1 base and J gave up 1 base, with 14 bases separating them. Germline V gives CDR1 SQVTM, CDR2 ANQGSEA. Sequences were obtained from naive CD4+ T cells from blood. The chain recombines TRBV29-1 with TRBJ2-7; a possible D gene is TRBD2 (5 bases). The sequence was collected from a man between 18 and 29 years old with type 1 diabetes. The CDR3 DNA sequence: TGCAGCGTTGAAGGTAGAGGGCTGACGTCCTACGAGCAGTACTTC. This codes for CSVEGRGLTSYEQYF.